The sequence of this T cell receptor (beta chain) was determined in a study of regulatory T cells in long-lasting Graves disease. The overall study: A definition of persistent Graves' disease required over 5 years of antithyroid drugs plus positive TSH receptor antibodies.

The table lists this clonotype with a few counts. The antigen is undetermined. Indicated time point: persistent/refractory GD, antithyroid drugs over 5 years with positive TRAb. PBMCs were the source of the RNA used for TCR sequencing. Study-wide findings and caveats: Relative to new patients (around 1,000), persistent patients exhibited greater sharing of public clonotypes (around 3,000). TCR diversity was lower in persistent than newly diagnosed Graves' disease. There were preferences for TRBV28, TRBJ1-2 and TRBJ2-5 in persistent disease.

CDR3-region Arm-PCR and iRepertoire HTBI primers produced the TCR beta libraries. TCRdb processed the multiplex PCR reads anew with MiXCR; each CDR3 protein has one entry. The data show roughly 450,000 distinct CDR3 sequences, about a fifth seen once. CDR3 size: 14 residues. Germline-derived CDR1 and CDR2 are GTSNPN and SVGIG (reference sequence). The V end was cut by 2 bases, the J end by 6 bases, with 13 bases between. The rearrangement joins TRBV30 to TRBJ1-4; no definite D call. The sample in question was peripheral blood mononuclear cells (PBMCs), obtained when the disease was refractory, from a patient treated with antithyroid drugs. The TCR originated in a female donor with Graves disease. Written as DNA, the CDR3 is TGTGCCTGGAGTATGAGCCTACGGGATGAAAAACTGTTTTTT. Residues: CAWSMSLRDEKLFF.